The 9 T cell receptor beta chains listed next were all sequenced from one sample in a study of early T cells in non-severe SARS-CoV-2 infection. TCRdb reanalysed the 5' RACE reads using MiXCR and keeps one entry per CDR3 protein. The data show over 85,000 distinct CDR3 sequences, with roughly 13% seen just once and approximately 6.4% held by the top ten. Sequenced sample: whole blood. The receptor source for this set is an adult who was a healthcare worker with PCR-confirmed SARS-CoV-2 infection or an uninfected control (not recorded which).

This clonotype turned up a few times. The chain has TRBV4-1 and TRBJ2-1; weak D call: TRBD2 (5 bases). The germline V gene encodes CDR1 MGHRA and CDR2 YSYEKL. V was shortened by 0 bases and J by 5 bases, with 23 bases between the two germline ends. The CDR3 has 19 amino acids. The CDR3 loop reads CASSQDGSSYQRTNNEQFF. The CDR3 DNA is TGCGCCAGCAGCCAAGATGGATCTTCGTACCAGCGGACGAACAATGAGCAGTTCTTC.

V and J are TRBV28 and TRBJ1-5; D is perhaps TRBD1 (6 bases). The CDR3 is 13 residues long. The V and J ends lost 7 bases and 7 bases respectively, with 14 bases between them. Germline V gives CDR1 MDHEN, CDR2 SYDVKM. The CDR3 DNA sequence: TGTGCCAGCACCGTGGGGGCATACCAGCCCCAGCATTTT. Its translation is CASTVGAYQPQHF.

V usage is TRBV7-2 and J usage is TRBJ1-5; D gene ambiguous. CDR1 is SGHTA, CDR2 FQGNSA, per germline. V shed 7 bases and J shed 6 bases, with 10 bases lying between them. CDR3 length equals 12 residues. CDR3 loop: CASTTPPQPQHF. CDR3 nucleotides: TGTGCCAGCACCACACCCCCTCAGCCCCAGCATTTT.

The chain uses TRBV18 and TRBJ2-7; 9 nucleotides match TRBD2. In germline, CDR1 is KGHSH, CDR2 LQKENI. Trimming took 3 bases from V and 2 from J; bases not matched to a gene: 5. The CDR3 runs to 15 residues. In DNA, the CDR3 is TGTGCCAGCTCACCCCAAGGACTAGCGACCTACGAGCAGTACTTC. This sequence encodes CASSPQGLATYEQYF.

This clonotype was counted many times. The rearrangement uses TRBV2 and TRBJ2-1; D is possibly TRBD1 (5 bases). This CDR3 has 16 amino acids. From germline, CDR1 is SNHLY and CDR2 FYNNEI. V gave up 0 bases and J gave up 6 bases, with 15 bases separating them. The CDR3 nucleotides read TGTGCCAGCAGTGAAGCGGGGCCAGGCCCACTCAATGAGCAGTTCTTC. As protein: CASSEAGPGPLNEQFF.

This clonotype was found a few times. The chain joins TRBV20-1 to TRBJ2-2; 7 bases agree with TRBD2. J lost 5 bases, V lost 3 bases, and 6 bases had no gene match. CDR3 length equals 14 residues. Germline lookup yields CDR1 DFQATT and CDR2 SNEGSKA (reference sequence). CDR3 sequence: CSARVPSGTGELFF. As DNA, the CDR3 is TGCAGTGCTAGGGTGCCTAGCGGAACCGGGGAGCTGTTTTTT.

This clonotype occurred a few times. The chain combines TRBV28 with TRBJ2-7, with D perhaps matching TRBD2 (5 bases). The length of the CDR3 is 14 residues. The V and J ends lost 3 bases and 2 bases respectively, with 11 bases between them. In germline, CDR1 is MDHEN, CDR2 SYDVKM. This CDR3 is CASSLVGEAYEQYF. The DNA for the CDR3 is TGTGCCAGCAGTTTGGTGGGAGAAGCCTACGAGCAGTACTTC.

This clonotype was seen a handful of times. This chain uses TRBV4-3 with TRBJ2-2; D might be TRBD1 (7 bases). The CDR3 is 15 residues long. CDR1 and CDR2 from the germline V gene are LGHNA and YSLEER. V lost 4 bases to trimming and J lost 7 bases, with 16 bases between them. The CDR3 is CASSRGTHRGGELFF. The DNA for the CDR3 is TGCGCCAGCAGCCGCGGGACTCACAGGGGCGGGGAGCTGTTTTTT.

The V and J genes are TRBV3-1 and TRBJ2-3; possible D gene TRBD2, 6 bases. This CDR3 is 15 amino acids long. V was shortened by 4 bases and J by 1 base, with 12 bases between the two germline ends. Germline CDR1 and CDR2: LGHDT and YNNKEL (reference sequence). CDR3 residues: CASSPPGLGTDTQYF. CDR3 nucleotides: TGTGCCAGCAGCCCTCCGGGACTTGGCACAGATACGCAGTATTTT.